The 28 T cell receptor beta chains listed next were all sequenced from one sample in a study of radiation and T cells in renal cell carcinoma. Regarding time point: blood 2 weeks post-SBRT. Noted treatment: 15 Gy SBRT to primary tumor, nephrectomy 4 weeks later. Some clones are missing from TCRdb's copy, which holds only in-frame ones; the method was immunoSEQ multiplex PCR. The table lists fewer than 55,000 clones, about 80% of them singletons, with 29% in the top ten. This material consisted of blood, taken from a patient whose treatment included radiotherapy and nephrectomy. The receptors shown here come from a woman in her 70s with renal cell carcinoma.

J is TRBJ2-5 and V is TRBV7-2; D may match TRBD1 or TRBD2 (5 bases each). The CDR3 is 11 residues long. From germline, CDR1 is SGHTA and CDR2 FQGNSA. V was cut by 5 bases and J by 9 bases, with 10 bases left in between. In DNA, the CDR3 is TGTGCCAGCAGCCAGCTGGGGGCCCAGTACTTC. Encoded protein: CASSQLGAQYF.

The V and J genes are TRBV9 and TRBJ2-5, with 13 positions matching TRBD2. This CDR3 has 18 residues. V lost 3 bases and J lost 0; bases outside the gene matches: 8. Germline V gene sequence: CDR1 SGDLS, CDR2 YYNGEE. The CDR3 coding sequence is TGTGCCAGCAGCGCCGGGACTAGCGGGGCCCTAAACCAAGAGACCCAGTACTTC. Translating gives CASSAGTSGALNQETQYF.

The genes are TRBV4-2 and TRBJ1-6; 9 bases align to TRBD1. V shed 8 bases, J shed 5 bases, and the junction held 10 bases outside the gene matches. Germline CDR1 reads LGHNA; CDR2 reads YNFKEQ. This CDR3 is built from 16 residues. CDR3 bases: TGTGCCAGCCGGCGGGCCCGGGACAGGGATAATTCACCCCTCCACTTT. This encodes CASRRARDRDNSPLHF.

This chain joins TRBV7-9 and TRBJ2-1; 11 bases agree with TRBD1. This CDR3 comprises 14 residues. V shed 6 bases, J shed 6 bases, and the junction held 4 bases outside the gene matches. CDR1 is SEHNR and CDR2 is FQNEAQ in the germline V gene (reference sequence). The CDR3 DNA follows: TGTGCCAGCAGGCGGACAGGGGGCATCAATGAGCAGTTCTTC. Translated, it gives CASRRTGGINEQFF.

The rearrangement uses TRBV6-1 and TRBJ2-7; D is possibly TRBD2 (6 bases). V lost 6 bases and J 2 bases, leaving 11 bases between the germline ends. Germline V gives CDR1 MNHNS, CDR2 SASEGT. This CDR3 contains 13 residues. The CDR3 loop is CASRGLLTYEQYF. DNA of the CDR3: TGTGCCAGCAGGGGACTCCTTACCTACGAGCAGTACTTC.

This clone was counted once. The genes are TRBV19 and TRBJ2-2, with unresolved D. The germline V and J ends were trimmed by 7 bases and 4 bases, with 22 bases remaining between them. Germline lookup yields CDR1 LNHDA and CDR2 SQIVND (reference sequence). This CDR3 region has 17 residues. CDR3 sequence: CASTYEVSRLSTGELFF. DNA of the CDR3: TGTGCCAGTACTTACGAAGTATCTCGACTGAGCACCGGGGAGCTGTTTTTT.

This clone is a singleton in its sample. The CDR3 region has the DNA TGTGCCAGCAGTCCAGGACAGGGCAGAGCTGGAAACACCATATATTTT. It encodes CASSPGQGRAGNTIYF. The genes are TRBV27 and TRBJ1-3, with TRBD1 matching 8 bases. The trim removed 5 bases at V and 2 bases at J, leaving 8 bases unmatched. The CDR3 has 16 amino acids. Germline V lookup: CDR1 MNHEY, CDR2 SMNVEV (reference sequence).

The V call is TRBV5-4, the J call TRBJ2-3, with unresolved D. V shed 4 bases and J shed 4 bases, with 16 bases lying between them. The CDR3 is 15 residues long. CDR1 and CDR2 from the germline V gene are SGHNT and YYREEE (reference sequence). The CDR3 is CASSPPRVQADTQYF. CDR3 in DNA: TGTGCCAGCAGCCCACCCCGGGTCCAGGCAGATACGCAGTATTTT.

This clone was recorded once. The chain couples TRBV20-1 to TRBJ1-2; D not resolved. Per germline, CDR1 DFQATT and CDR2 SNEGSKA (reference sequence). The CDR3 sequence is 11 residues long. V was pared by 5 bases and J by 7 bases, with 11 bases between. The CDR3 is CSASRAAGYTF. CDR3 sequence (DNA): TGCAGTGCTTCTCGGGCGGCTGGCTACACCTTC.

J is TRBJ2-1 and V is TRBV5-1; 8 bases are shared with TRBD2. This CDR3 comprises 14 residues. CDR1 is SGHRS, CDR2 YFSETQ, per germline. The J segment lost 9 bases and the V segment lost 7 bases, leaving 12 bases of the junction unmatched. In DNA, the CDR3 is TGCGCCAGCCAACCGCGAGCGGGAGTCTTTGAGCAGTTCTTC. Amino acids: CASQPRAGVFEQFF.

This clone was detected once. The rearrangement uses TRBV5-1 and TRBJ2-2; tentatively, D is TRBD1 or TRBD2 (5 bases each). The germline gives CDR1 SGHRS, CDR2 YFSETQ. This CDR3 contains 14 residues. The germline V and J ends were trimmed by 4 bases and 6 bases, with 13 bases remaining between them. CDR3 protein: CASSIRLGAGELFF. In DNA form, the CDR3 reads TGCGCCAGCAGCATTCGCTTGGGGGCCGGGGAGCTGTTTTTT.

The chain combines TRBV4-1 with TRBJ2-5; no clear D gene. This CDR3 is 14 amino acids long. Germline CDR1 and CDR2: MGHRA and YSYEKL. Between the trimmed V and J ends, which lost 2 bases and 3 bases, there was a span of 10 bases. Here the CDR3 reads CASSQWEQKETQYF. The CDR3 region has the DNA TGCGCCAGCAGCCAATGGGAACAGAAAGAGACCCAGTACTTC.

The chain couples TRBV19 to TRBJ2-5, with 11 bases identical to TRBD2. CDR3 length: 17 amino acids. The germline gives CDR1 LNHDA, CDR2 SQIVND (reference sequence). V gave up 1 base and J gave up 5 bases; unmatched junction bases: 9. CDR3 nucleotides: TGTGCCAGTAGTATAGGGTTTAGCGGGGGGGCCGGGGAGACCCAGTACTTC. Protein sequence: CASSIGFSGGAGETQYF.

The chain links TRBV6-5 to TRBJ2-7; 7 positions match TRBD1. The CDR3 extends over 14 amino acids. J gave up 0 bases and V 6 bases, and 5 bases lay outside the gene matches. The germline V gene has CDR1 MNHEY and CDR2 SVGAGI. CDR3: CASSPGTDSYEQYF. Written as DNA, the CDR3 is TGTGCCAGCAGCCCCGGGACAGACTCCTACGAGCAGTACTTC.

The chain is built from TRBV6-1 and TRBJ2-2; TRBD2 matches 8 bases. This CDR3 is 14 amino acids long. Trimming at V came to 6 bases and at J to 9 bases, leaving 9 bases not matched to a gene. Germline lookup yields CDR1 MNHNS and CDR2 SASEGT. The CDR3 region has the DNA TGTGCCAGCAGGCCCGGGGGGGTTCCCAGGGAGCTGTTTTTT. It specifies CASRPGGVPRELFF.

This chain uses TRBV5-6 with TRBJ1-2; D remains unclear. The V gene lost 2 bases and the J gene lost 7 bases, with 15 bases spanning the gap. The germline V gene encodes CDR1 SGHDT and CDR2 YYEEEE. The CDR3 is 14 amino acids. The CDR3 bases are TGTGCCAGCAGCTTCCCACTCGGTACCGGTGGCTACACCTTC. Protein product: CASSFPLGTGGYTF.

A remark on this clone: One end of the junction varies from germline; a read error may be responsible. The rearrangement joins TRBV29-1 to TRBJ1-4, with D hard to call. The CDR3 has 12 amino acids. CDR1 and CDR2 from the germline V gene are SQVTM and ANQGSEA. The CDR3 reads CSVEATNEKLFF. CDR3 DNA: TGCAGCGTAGAAGCAACTAATGAAAAACTGTTTTTT.

V and J are TRBV19 and TRBJ1-1; weak D call: TRBD1 (5 bases). The CDR3 is 15 residues long. From germline, CDR1 is LNHDA and CDR2 SQIVND (reference sequence). V lost 6 bases to trimming and J lost 2 bases, with 16 bases between them. Here the CDR3 reads CASRASQGTNTEAFF. In nucleotides, the CDR3 is TGTGCCAGTAGGGCCAGCCAGGGTACAAACACTGAAGCTTTCTTT.

The J gene is TRBJ2-7, the V gene TRBV5-5; TRBD1 aligns across 11 bases. The CDR3 totals 15 residues. V gave up 4 bases and J gave up 3 bases; unmatched junction bases: 6. From germline, CDR1 is SGHKS and CDR2 YYEKEE (reference sequence). The CDR3 region has the DNA TGTGCCAGCAGCACCGGACAGGGGGCTTACTACGAGCAGTACTTC. Translated, it gives CASSTGQGAYYEQYF.

V gene TRBV4-1 combines with J gene TRBJ1-1, with 7 bases fitting TRBD1. The CDR3 covers 16 residues. Germline lookup yields CDR1 MGHRA and CDR2 YSYEKL. Trimming at V came to 4 bases and at J to 2 bases, leaving 10 bases not matched to a gene. The CDR3 DNA follows: TGCGCCAGCAGCCTGGGACAGCAGAGCTTAAACACTGAAGCTTTCTTT. Translating gives CASSLGQQSLNTEAFF.

This clone was observed a few times. J is TRBJ2-1 and V is TRBV4-1; D not certain. The CDR3 is made up of 12 amino acids. Trimming took off 0 bases at V and 9 bases at J, with 6 bases between the two ends. Germline lookup yields CDR1 MGHRA and CDR2 YSYEKL. The chain's CDR3 is CASSQDLVEQFF. The CDR3 region has the DNA TGCGCCAGCAGCCAAGATCTTGTTGAGCAGTTCTTC.

The V and J genes are TRBV7-2 and TRBJ1-5, with 8 nucleotides matching TRBD1. The germline CDR1 and CDR2 sequences are SGHTA and FQGNSA. The trim removed 2 bases at V and 6 bases at J, leaving 12 bases unmatched. The CDR3 consists of 17 residues. DNA of the CDR3: TGTGCCAGCAGCTTAAGCGCCCCAGGGGGCTCGGGTCAGCCCCAGCATTTT. This translates into CASSLSAPGGSGQPQHF.

This chain uses TRBV9 with TRBJ2-3; 9 bases fit TRBD1. The V segment lost 4 bases and the J segment 0 bases; nucleotides outside the gene matches: 12. CDR1 is SGDLS and CDR2 is YYNGEE in the germline V gene. The CDR3 has 18 amino acids. The CDR3 sequence: CASSTLTGTGFSTDTQYF. The DNA of the CDR3 is TGTGCCAGCAGCACACTAACCGGGACAGGGTTTAGCACAGATACGCAGTATTTT.

The chain combines TRBV5-4 with TRBJ1-2, with 9 bases matching TRBD1. Germline V CDR1 and CDR2: SGHNT, YYREEE (reference sequence). V was clipped by 4 bases and J by 8 bases; unmatched bases: 6. This CDR3 is 13 amino acids long. Here the CDR3 DNA reads TGTGCCAGCAGCGTGGGACAGGGTCGCGGCTACACCTTC. It is translated as CASSVGQGRGYTF.

The gene calls are TRBV5-6 and TRBJ1-5, with 7 positions matching TRBD1. This CDR3 region has 14 residues. Germline values: CDR1 SGHDT, CDR2 YYEEEE. V gave up 7 bases and J gave up 2 bases; unmatched junction bases: 6. The CDR3 here is CASRAGQGNQPQHF. CDR3 nucleotide sequence: TGTGCCAGCCGGGCTGGACAGGGCAATCAGCCCCAGCATTTT.

This clone has a single count. The V call is TRBV6-5, the J call TRBJ2-3; 8 bases line up with TRBD2. The V gene end was trimmed by 8 bases and the J gene end by 2 bases; junction bases not matched to a gene: 9. The V gene's germline CDR1 is MNHEY and CDR2 SVGAGI. The length of the CDR3 is 15 residues. CDR3 nucleotides: TGTGCCAGCTCGAACGTAGCGGGGAACACAGATACGCAGTATTTT. This sequence encodes CASSNVAGNTDTQYF.

The genes are TRBV5-6 and TRBJ2-7; TRBD1 might be the D (6 bases). Trimming removed 4 bases at V and 1 base at J, with 27 bases between. In germline, CDR1 is SGHDT, CDR2 YYEEEE. The CDR3 is 19 amino acids. The CDR3 DNA follows: TGTGCCAGCAGCGCCGTTACCGGGACACTCGGAGCGATATCCTACGAGCAGTACTTC. It specifies CASSAVTGTLGAISYEQYF.

The V and J genes are TRBV4-2 and TRBJ1-5; the D is unclear. The germline V gene encodes CDR1 LGHNA and CDR2 YNFKEQ. CDR3 size: 18 residues. V was pared by 3 bases and J by 0 bases, with 18 bases between. The CDR3 DNA reads as TGTGCCAGCAGCCAGTCGGGGAGACTAACCTATAGCAATCAGCCCCAGCATTTT. Amino acid sequence: CASSQSGRLTYSNQPQHF.